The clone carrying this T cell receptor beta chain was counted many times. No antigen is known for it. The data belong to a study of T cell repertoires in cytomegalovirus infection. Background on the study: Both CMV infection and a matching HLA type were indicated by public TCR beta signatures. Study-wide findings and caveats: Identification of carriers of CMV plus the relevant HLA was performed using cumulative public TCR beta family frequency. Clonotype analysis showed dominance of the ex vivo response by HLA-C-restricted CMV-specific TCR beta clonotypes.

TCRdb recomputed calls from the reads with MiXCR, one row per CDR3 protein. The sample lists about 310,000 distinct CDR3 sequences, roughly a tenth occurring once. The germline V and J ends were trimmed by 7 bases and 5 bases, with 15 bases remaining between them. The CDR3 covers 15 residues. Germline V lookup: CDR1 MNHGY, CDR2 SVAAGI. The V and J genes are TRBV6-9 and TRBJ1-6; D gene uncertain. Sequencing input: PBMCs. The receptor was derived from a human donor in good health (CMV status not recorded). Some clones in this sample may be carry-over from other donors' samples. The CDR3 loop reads CASTNVSANNSPLHF. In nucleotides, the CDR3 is TGTGCCAGCACCAACGTGTCAGCTAATAATTCACCCCTCCACTTT.